Listed below are T cell receptor beta chains from one sample, sequenced in a study of blood T cell repertoires in COVID-19. Generated by immunoSEQ multiplex PCR, the TCRdb table keeps only in-frame clones and is missing some. Counted here are about 130,000 clones, 80% to 95% occurring once; the ten biggest clones make up around 2%. Sequencing input: peripheral blood. Receptors were obtained from a man aged 45-65 years with COVID-19, enrolled during active disease. Both conserved end residues are part of each CDR3. D genes are given only for firm matches. Part of the rows lack a size; the others show once, few, many or a class for expanded clones.

D,size,J,V,DNA,CDR3
-,-,TRBJ1-2,TRBV12-3/TRBV12-4,TGTGCCAGCAGTTTACAGGCCGGCCCCTACACCTTC,CASSLQAGPYTF
-,-,TRBJ1-2,TRBV7-2,TGTGCCAGCAGCTTCCTACTCGCGGGGGACTATGGCTACACCTTC,CASSFLLAGDYGYTF
TRBD1,-,TRBJ1-1,TRBV7-9,TGTGCCAGCAGCTTACCCGGACAGGGTGAAGCTTTCTTT,CASSLPGQGEAFF
-,-,TRBJ2-1,TRBV9,TGTGCCAGCAGCCCCGCCTCGGTCAATTACAATGAGCAGTTCTTC,CASSPASVNYNEQFF
-,-,TRBJ1-1,TRBV2,TGTGCCAGCAGGGAGGAATTGGGCACTGAAGCTTTCTTT,CASREELGTEAFF
TRBD2,-,TRBJ2-1,TRBV9,TGTGCCAGCAGCGTTATGCCGGGAGGGCCCCACAATGAGCAGTTCTTC,CASSVMPGGPHNEQFF
-,-,TRBJ1-2,TRBV28,TGTGCCAGCAGTCCCGGGGGGGTCGGTGGCTACACCTTC,CASSPGGVGGYTF
-,-,TRBJ1-5,TRBV19,TGTGCCAGTGACAAAAGACCTCAGGAACAGCCCCAGCATTTT,CASDKRPQEQPQHF
-,few,TRBJ2-2,TRBV10-1,TGCGCCAGCAGTGAAGGTGGGAGGCACACCGGGGAGCTGTTTTTT,CASSEGGRHTGELFF
TRBD2,-,TRBJ2-1,TRBV10-3,TGTGCCATCGCCGGGACTAGCGGGAGTAATGAGCAGTTCTTC,CAIAGTSGSNEQFF
-,-,TRBJ2-6,TRBV6-5,TGTGCCAGCACCCCGACAGAGTCTGGGGCCAACGTCCTGACTTTC,CASTPTESGANVLTF
-,once,TRBJ2-5,TRBV7-2,TGTGCCAGCATCCCTGACTGGGGCCCGCAAGAGACCCAGTACTTC,CASIPDWGPQETQYF
-,-,TRBJ2-7,TRBV9,TGTGCCAGCAGCGGGCAGACTGGCTACGAGCAGTACTTC,CASSGQTGYEQYF
TRBD2,-,TRBJ2-3,TRBV19,TGTGCCAGTAAACTAGCGGGAGATGTAGATACGCAGTATTTT,CASKLAGDVDTQYF
TRBD2,-,TRBJ2-5,TRBV7-6,TGTGCCAGCAGCTTAGGGCTCGGGAGGGAGACCCAGTACTTC,CASSLGLGRETQYF
-,once,TRBJ2-7,TRBV5-8,TGTGCCAGCAGCCGGGACTTCTACTCCTACGAGCAGTACTTC,CASSRDFYSYEQYF
TRBD1,-,TRBJ2-2,TRBV7-9,TGTGCCAGCAGCTTACCGCGGGACAGGGTTACCGGGGAGCTGTTTTTT,CASSLPRDRVTGELFF
TRBD2,-,TRBJ2-7,TRBV28,TGTGCCAGCAGTTGGAACTTCGCGGGAGCCACGTACGAGCAGTACTTC,CASSWNFAGATYEQYF
TRBD1,-,TRBJ2-6,TRBV5-1,TGCGCCAGCAGCTTGGGAGGGACAGGGTGGCCTGGGGCCAACGTCCTGACTTTC,CASSLGGTGWPGANVLTF
-,-,TRBJ2-5,TRBV19,TGTGCCAGTAGTATTATTGGGGGCCTGAGCCAAGAGACCCAGTACTTC,CASSIIGGLSQETQYF
-,-,TRBJ1-1,TRBV6-5,TGTGCCAGCAGTTACTCATCTGTAGGGGCCGGGACTGAAGCTTTCTTT,CASSYSSVGAGTEAFF
-,-,TRBJ1-5,TRBV6-6,TGTGCCAGCAGTATGGAGGTTAGCAATCAGCCCCAGCATTTT,CASSMEVSNQPQHF
TRBD1,-,TRBJ1-1,TRBV19,TGTGCCAGTAGTATGACAGGGGTAAACACTGAAGCTTTCTTT,CASSMTGVNTEAFF
-,-,TRBJ1-5,TRBV6-1,TGTGCCAGCAGTGAATGGCTACCGGGTCCCAATCAGCCCCAGCATTTT,CASSEWLPGPNQPQHF
-,-,TRBJ1-1,TRBV14,TGTGCCAGCAGCCAAGATGGCGGATATCCCACTGAAGCTTTCTTT,CASSQDGGYPTEAFF
-,-,TRBJ1-1,TRBV11-2,TGTGCCAGCAGCTTCGCGGTGAACACTGAAGCTTTCTTT,CASSFAVNTEAFF
TRBD1,-,TRBJ1-1,TRBV19,TGTGCCAGTAGTATAGATGCACAGGGGCTTACTCTAGCTTTCTTT,CASSIDAQGLTLAFF
TRBD1,once,TRBJ1-2,TRBV29-1,TGCAGCGTTTCTCGGGACAGGCACTCCTACACCTTC,CSVSRDRHSYTF